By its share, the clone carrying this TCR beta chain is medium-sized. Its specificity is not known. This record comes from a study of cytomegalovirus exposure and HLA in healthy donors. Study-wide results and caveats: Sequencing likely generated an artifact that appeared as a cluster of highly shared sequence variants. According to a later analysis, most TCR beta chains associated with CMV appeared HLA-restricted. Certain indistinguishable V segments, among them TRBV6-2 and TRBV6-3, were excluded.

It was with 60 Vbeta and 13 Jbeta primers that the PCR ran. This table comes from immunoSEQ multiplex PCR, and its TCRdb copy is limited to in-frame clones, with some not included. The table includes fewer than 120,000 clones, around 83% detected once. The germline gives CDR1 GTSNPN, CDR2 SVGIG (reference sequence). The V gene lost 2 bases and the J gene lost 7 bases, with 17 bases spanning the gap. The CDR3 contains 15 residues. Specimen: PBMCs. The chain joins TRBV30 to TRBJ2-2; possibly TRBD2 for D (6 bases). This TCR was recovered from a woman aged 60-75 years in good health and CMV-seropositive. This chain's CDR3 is CAWSPIEGEVGELFF. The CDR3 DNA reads TGTGCCTGGAGTCCCATCGAAGGGGAGGTCGGGGAGCTGTTTTTT. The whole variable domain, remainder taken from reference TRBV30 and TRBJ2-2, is SQTIHQWPATLVQPVGSPLSLECTVEGTSNPNLYWYRQAAGRGLQLLFYSVGIGQISSEVPQNLSASRPQDRQFILSSKKLLLSDSGFYLCAWSPIEGEVGELFFGEGSRLTVL.